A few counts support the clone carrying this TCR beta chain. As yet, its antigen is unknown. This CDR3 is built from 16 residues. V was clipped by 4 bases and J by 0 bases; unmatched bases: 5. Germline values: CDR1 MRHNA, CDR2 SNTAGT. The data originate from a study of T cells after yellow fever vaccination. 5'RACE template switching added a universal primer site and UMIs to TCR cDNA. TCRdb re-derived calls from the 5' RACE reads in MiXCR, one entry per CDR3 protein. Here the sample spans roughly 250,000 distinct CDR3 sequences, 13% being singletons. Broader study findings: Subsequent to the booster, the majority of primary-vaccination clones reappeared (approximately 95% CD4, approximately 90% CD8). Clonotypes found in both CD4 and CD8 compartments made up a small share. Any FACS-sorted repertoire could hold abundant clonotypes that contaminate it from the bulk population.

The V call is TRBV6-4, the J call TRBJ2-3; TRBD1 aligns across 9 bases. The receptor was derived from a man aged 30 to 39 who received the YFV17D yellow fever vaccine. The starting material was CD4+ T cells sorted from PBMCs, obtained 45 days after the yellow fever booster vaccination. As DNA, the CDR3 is TGTGCCAGCAGTGTACAGGGGGCCCCTAGCACAGATACGCAGTATTTT. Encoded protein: CASSVQGAPSTDTQYF.